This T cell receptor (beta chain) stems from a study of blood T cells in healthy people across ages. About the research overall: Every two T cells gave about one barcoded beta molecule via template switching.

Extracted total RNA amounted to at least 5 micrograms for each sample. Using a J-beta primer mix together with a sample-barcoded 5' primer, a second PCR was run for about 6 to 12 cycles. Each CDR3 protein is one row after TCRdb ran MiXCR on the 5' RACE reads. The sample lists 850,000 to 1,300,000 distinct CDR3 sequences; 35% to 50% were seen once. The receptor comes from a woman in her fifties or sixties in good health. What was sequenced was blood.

CDR3 bases: TGTGCCAGCAGTTGGACAACGGGACTCCACTACGAGCAGTACTTC. This translates into CASSWTTGLHYEQYF. The gene calls are TRBV27 and TRBJ2-7, with D tentatively TRBD2 (6 bases). The CDR3 is made up of 15 amino acids. Deletions cut 4 bases from V and 3 bases from J, with 16 bases between. The germline V gene has CDR1 MNHEY and CDR2 SMNVEV (reference sequence).